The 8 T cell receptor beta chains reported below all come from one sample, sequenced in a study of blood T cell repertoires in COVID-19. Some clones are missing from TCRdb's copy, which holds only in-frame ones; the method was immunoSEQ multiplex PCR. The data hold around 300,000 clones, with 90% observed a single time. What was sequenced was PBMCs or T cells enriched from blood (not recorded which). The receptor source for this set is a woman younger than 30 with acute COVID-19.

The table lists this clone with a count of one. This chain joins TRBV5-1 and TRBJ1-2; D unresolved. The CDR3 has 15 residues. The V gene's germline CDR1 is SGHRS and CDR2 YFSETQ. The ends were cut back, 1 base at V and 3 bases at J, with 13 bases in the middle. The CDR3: CASSLSTRKDYGYTF. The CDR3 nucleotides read TGCGCCAGCAGCTTGTCAACGCGTAAAGACTATGGCTACACCTTC.

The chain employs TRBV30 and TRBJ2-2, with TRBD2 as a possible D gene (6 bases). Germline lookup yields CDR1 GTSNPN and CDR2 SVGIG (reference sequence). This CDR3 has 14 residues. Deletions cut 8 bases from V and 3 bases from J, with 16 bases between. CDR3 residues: CAHKPGEDTGELFF. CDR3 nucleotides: TGTGCCCATAAACCCGGGGAGGACACCGGGGAGCTGTTTTTT.

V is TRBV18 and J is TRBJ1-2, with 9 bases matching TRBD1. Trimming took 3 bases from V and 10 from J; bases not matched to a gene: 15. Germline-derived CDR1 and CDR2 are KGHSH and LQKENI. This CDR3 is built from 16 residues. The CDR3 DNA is TGTGCCAGCTCACCTATGACAGGGGGAACCAATACGGTCTACACCTTC. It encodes CASSPMTGGTNTVYTF.

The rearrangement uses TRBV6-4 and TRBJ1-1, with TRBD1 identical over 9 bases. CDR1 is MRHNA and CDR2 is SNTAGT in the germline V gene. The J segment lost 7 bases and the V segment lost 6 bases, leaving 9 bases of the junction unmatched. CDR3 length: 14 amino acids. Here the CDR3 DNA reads TGTGCCAGCAGGGACAGGGGTAAGAGGAATGAAGCTTTCTTT. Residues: CASRDRGKRNEAFF.

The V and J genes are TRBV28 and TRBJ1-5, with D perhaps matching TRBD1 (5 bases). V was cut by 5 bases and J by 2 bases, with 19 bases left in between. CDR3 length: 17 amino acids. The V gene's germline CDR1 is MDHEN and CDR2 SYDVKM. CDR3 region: CASSLESGGIGNQPQHF. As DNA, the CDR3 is TGTGCCAGCAGTCTCGAGAGCGGGGGAATAGGCAATCAGCCCCAGCATTTT.

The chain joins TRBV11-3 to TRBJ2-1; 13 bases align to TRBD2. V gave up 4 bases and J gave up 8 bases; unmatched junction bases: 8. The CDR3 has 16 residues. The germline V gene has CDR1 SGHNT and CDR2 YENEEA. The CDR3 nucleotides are TGTGCCAGCAGCTACACACTAGCGGGAGGGTTCTATGAGCAGTTCTTC. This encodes CASSYTLAGGFYEQFF.

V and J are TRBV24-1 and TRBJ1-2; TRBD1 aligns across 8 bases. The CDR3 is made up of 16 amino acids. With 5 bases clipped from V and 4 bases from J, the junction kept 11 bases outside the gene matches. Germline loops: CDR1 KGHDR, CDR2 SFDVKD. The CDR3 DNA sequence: TGTGCCACCAGTGCCGTGACAGGGGAAGGATCCTATGGCTACACCTTC. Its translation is CATSAVTGEGSYGYTF.

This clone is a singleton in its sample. The CDR3 reads CASSPLQGTYEQYF. The CDR3, as DNA: TGTGCCAGCTCACCCCTACAGGGAACCTACGAGCAGTACTTC. The V call is TRBV18, the J call TRBJ2-7, with a tentative D call TRBD1 (6 bases). Trimming pared 3 bases from V and 2 bases from J, leaving 11 bases between. Per the germline V gene, CDR1 is KGHSH and CDR2 is LQKENI. This CDR3 is built from 14 residues.